This T cell receptor (beta chain) was retrieved from a study of T cell responses to AZD1222 COVID-19 vaccine. Study background: Samples with a second dose at about 4 or about 12 weeks were pooled together. Study-wide findings and caveats: Across the whole spike, CD4 TCRs peaked at regions 160-218 and 743-854. Repertoire sampling occurred only after the peak T cell response.

About this clone: Its cognate antigen is unknown.

Trimming removed 6 bases from V and 4 bases from J, with 18 bases in between. The CDR3 is made up of 15 amino acids. Per germline, CDR1 SGHTA and CDR2 FQGNSA. The assay was immunoSEQ multiplex PCR, and TCRdb's table has in-frame clones only and misses some. Here the sample spans roughly 200,000 clones, almost 90% being singletons. The TCR comes from an adult in good health. The sample here was peripheral blood, taken on day 0 of AZD1222 vaccination. The genes are TRBV7-2 and TRBJ1-2; D uncertain. CDR3 loop: CASSFSMDESYGYTF. The DNA of the CDR3 is TGTGCCAGCAGTTTTTCGATGGACGAGAGCTATGGCTACACCTTC.